The present entry profiles one T cell receptor beta chain with its context. The data derive from a study of cytomegalovirus exposure and HLA in healthy donors. Germline CDR1 is LGHNA and CDR2 is YNFKEQ. V lost 4 bases and J 7 bases, leaving 19 bases between the germline ends. The CDR3 is 16 amino acids. The data were produced by immunoSEQ multiplex PCR, yet TCRdb's version contains in-frame clones alone and is incomplete. The profile shows 140,000 to 150,000 clones, about 94% of them singletons. The source of this sequence is a man between 18 and 35 years old in good health and CMV-seropositive. The V call is TRBV4-2, the J call TRBJ1-4; weak D call: TRBD1 (6 bases). Source material: PBMCs. The CDR3: CASSLPRGGGGEKLFF. The CDR3 region has the DNA TGTGCCAGCAGCCTACCGAGGGGGGGCGGGGGTGAAAAACTGTTTTTT.